This T cell receptor beta chain was captured in a study of blood T cell repertoires in COVID-19. CDR3 length: 14 residues. Germline loops: CDR1 MDHEN, CDR2 SYDVKM. J gave up 3 bases and V 6 bases, and 6 bases lay outside the gene matches. Data came from immunoSEQ multiplex PCR; TCRdb stores just in-frame clones and leaves some out. This sample has over 300,000 clones, with 70% to 90% found just once. J is TRBJ1-1 and V is TRBV28; TRBD1 aligns across 8 bases. The receptor was isolated from a woman in her twenties or thirties with acute COVID-19. Sequencing was carried out using PBMCs or T cells enriched from blood (not recorded which). CDR3 protein: CASRQGDEYTEAFF. CDR3 DNA: TGTGCCAGCAGACAGGGGGATGAGTACACTGAAGCTTTCTTT.